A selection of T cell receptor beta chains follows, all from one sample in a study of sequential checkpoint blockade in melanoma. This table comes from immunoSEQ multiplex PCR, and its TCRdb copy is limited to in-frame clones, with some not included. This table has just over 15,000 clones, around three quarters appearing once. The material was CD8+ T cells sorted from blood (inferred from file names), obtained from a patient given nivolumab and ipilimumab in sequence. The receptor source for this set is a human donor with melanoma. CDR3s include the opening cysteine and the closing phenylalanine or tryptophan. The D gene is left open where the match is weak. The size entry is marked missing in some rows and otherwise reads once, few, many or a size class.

TGTGCCAGCAGCATTACTAGCAATGAGCAGTTCTTC	CASSITSNEQFF	TRBV5-4	TRBJ2-1	.	.
TGCGCCAGCAGCCAAGGTTTGCTTGCGGGGGGGAAAAATGAGCAGTTCTTC	CASSQGLLAGGKNEQFF	TRBV4-1	TRBJ2-1	TRBD2	.
TGCGCCAGCAGCCAAGAATCCGGCGGGTCCTACGAGCAGTACTTC	CASSQESGGSYEQYF	TRBV4-3	TRBJ2-7	.	.
TGTGCCATCAGTGAAGCGGGAAGAGGGAACGCAGATACGCAGTATTTT	CAISEAGRGNADTQYF	TRBV10-3	TRBJ2-3	TRBD2	.
TGCAGCGTTGAAGGGATTGGGAAAGAGACAGGGTGGACTGAAGCTTTCTTT	CSVEGIGKETGWTEAFF	TRBV29-1	TRBJ1-1	TRBD1	.
TGTGCCAGCAGTGCGGACCCTGCTGGGGAGCAGTACTTC	CASSADPAGEQYF	TRBV2	TRBJ2-5	.	.
TGTGCCAGCAGCCCACCGGGACAGAGCTACGAGCAGTACTTC	CASSPPGQSYEQYF	TRBV7-8	TRBJ2-7	TRBD1	.
TGTGCCAGCAGTTTCCAAGGACTAGCGGGAGGGCCTGACGGGGAGCTGTTTTTT	CASSFQGLAGGPDGELFF	TRBV28	TRBJ2-2	TRBD2	.
TGTGCCAGTAGTATAGATCTGTTTGGGGGGTTCTATGAGCAGTTCTTC	CASSIDLFGGFYEQFF	TRBV19	TRBJ2-1	.	.
TGTGCCAGCAGCTTAGCGGGACAGGGACGCACAGATACGCAGTATTTT	CASSLAGQGRTDTQYF	TRBV7-2	TRBJ2-3	TRBD1	.
TGTGCCAGCAGTGTTGATAAAGTAGCTAACTATGGCTACACCTTC	CASSVDKVANYGYTF	TRBV6-1	TRBJ1-2	.	.
TGTGCCAGCAGTCTCCGGTCCGAAGAGACCCAGTACTTC	CASSLRSEETQYF	TRBV6-5	TRBJ2-5	.	.
TGTGCCAGCAAATCGGGGGTTCTTGAGACCCAGTACTTC	CASKSGVLETQYF	TRBV2	TRBJ2-5	.	.
TGTGCTAGCAGCCTATCGGACGCGGGGGGTCCCTACGAGCAGTACTTC	CASSLSDAGGPYEQYF	TRBV7-7	TRBJ2-7	TRBD2	.
TGTGCCAGCAGTCTGACAGGGAAAAACATTCAGTACTTC	CASSLTGKNIQYF	TRBV28	TRBJ2-4	TRBD1	.
TGTGCCACCAGCAGAGAGGTGAGGGGGAGAGCTTTCTTT	CATSREVRGRAFF	TRBV15	TRBJ1-1	.	.
TGTGCCAGCAGCTTGACCGGGACAGGGGCTTATGAGCAGTTCTTC	CASSLTGTGAYEQFF	TRBV7-2	TRBJ2-1	TRBD1	once
TGTGCCAGCAGTCTCCATGCGGGCACTGAAGCTTTCTTT	CASSLHAGTEAFF	TRBV6-5	TRBJ1-1	.	.
TGTGCCAGCAGCTTAGGGGCGACGCAGGTTGAGCAGTTCTTC	CASSLGATQVEQFF	TRBV7-8	TRBJ2-1	.	.
TGCGCCAGCAGCTCGGATGTAGCCGACTATGGCTACACCTTC	CASSSDVADYGYTF	TRBV5-1	TRBJ1-2	.	few
TGTGCCAGAGACAGGAGCTCCTACGAGCAGTACTTC	CARDRSSYEQYF	TRBV7-6	TRBJ2-7	.	.
TGTGCCAGCAGCTTCGGGGGACCTGAGCAGTTCTTC	CASSFGGPEQFF	TRBV5-4	TRBJ2-1	.	few
TGTGCCAGCAGTTCGAGGGGGGGAATCCACGAGCAGTACTTC	CASSSRGGIHEQYF	TRBV27	TRBJ2-7	.	.
TGTGCCAGCAGTTCCGGGACAGGGGAGGTTGCCGGGGAGCTGTTTTTT	CASSSGTGEVAGELFF	TRBV5-4	TRBJ2-2	TRBD1	.
TGTGCCAGCAGCTTAGGGAACATTTGGGACAGGTACACCGGGGAGCTGTTTTTT	CASSLGNIWDRYTGELFF	TRBV11-3	TRBJ2-2	TRBD1	.
TGTGCCAGCATCCCCAGAAACTATGGCTACACCTTC	CASIPRNYGYTF	TRBV2	TRBJ1-2	.	.
TGTGCCAGCACCAGGCGACAGAAACTAAACAATGAGCAGTTCTTC	CASTRRQKLNNEQFF	TRBV6-9	TRBJ2-1	.	few
TGTGCCACCAGCAGTCTCAGGGGTGGAGATCAGCCCCAGCATTTT	CATSSLRGGDQPQHF	TRBV15	TRBJ1-5	.	.
TGTGCCAGCAGCGGTGGACAGGGCGATGGAGAAAAACTGTTTTTT	CASSGGQGDGEKLFF	TRBV9	TRBJ1-4	TRBD1	.
TGTGCCAGCAGCTTAAGGGGACACCTAGCCAAAAACATTCAGTACTTC	CASSLRGHLAKNIQYF	TRBV13	TRBJ2-4	.	few
TGTGCCAGCAGTTCAACAGGGGGCGAGCAGTACTTC	CASSSTGGEQYF	TRBV7-2	TRBJ2-7	TRBD1	few
TGTGCCAGCAGTTCCAAAGTCAGGGGAGTTATAACGAACACTGAAGCTTTCTTT	CASSSKVRGVITNTEAFF	TRBV27	TRBJ1-1	.	.
TGTGCTAGCAGCTTACTAGCGGGGCCCTACAATGAGCAGTTCTTC	CASSLLAGPYNEQFF	TRBV7-7	TRBJ2-1	TRBD2	.
TGTGCCAGCAGCCAAGTAAGCGGGGGCACAGATACGCAGTATTTT	CASSQVSGGTDTQYF	TRBV14	TRBJ2-3	TRBD2	.